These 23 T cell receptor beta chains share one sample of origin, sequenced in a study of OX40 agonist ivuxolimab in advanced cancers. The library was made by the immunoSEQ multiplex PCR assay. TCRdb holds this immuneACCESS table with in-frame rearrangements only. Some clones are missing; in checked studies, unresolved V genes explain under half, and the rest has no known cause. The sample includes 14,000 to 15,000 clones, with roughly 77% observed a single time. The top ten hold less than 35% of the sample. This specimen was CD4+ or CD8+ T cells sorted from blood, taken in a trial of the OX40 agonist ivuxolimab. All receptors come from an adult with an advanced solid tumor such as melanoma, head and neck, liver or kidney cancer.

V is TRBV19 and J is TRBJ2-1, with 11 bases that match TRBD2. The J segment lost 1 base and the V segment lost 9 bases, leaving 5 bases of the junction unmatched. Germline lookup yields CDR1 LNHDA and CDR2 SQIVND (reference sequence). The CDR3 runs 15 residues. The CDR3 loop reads CASKTSGSSYNEQFF. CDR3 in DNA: TGTGCCAGCAAAACTAGCGGGAGTTCCTACAATGAGCAGTTCTTC.

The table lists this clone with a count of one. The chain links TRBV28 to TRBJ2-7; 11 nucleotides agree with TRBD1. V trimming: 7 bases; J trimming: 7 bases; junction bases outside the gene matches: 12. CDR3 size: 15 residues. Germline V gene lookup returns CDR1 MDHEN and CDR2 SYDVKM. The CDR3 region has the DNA TGTGCCAGCAATATTGGACAGGGGGCCTACGTGGAGCAGTACTTC. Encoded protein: CASNIGQGAYVEQYF.

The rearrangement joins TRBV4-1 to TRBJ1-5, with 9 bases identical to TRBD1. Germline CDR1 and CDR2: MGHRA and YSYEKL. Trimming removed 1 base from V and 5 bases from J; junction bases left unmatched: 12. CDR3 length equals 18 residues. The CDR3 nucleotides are TGCGCCAGCAGCCAAGCGGAGGGGGGGGACAGGGAGGATCAGCCCCAGCATTTT. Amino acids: CASSQAEGGDREDQPQHF.

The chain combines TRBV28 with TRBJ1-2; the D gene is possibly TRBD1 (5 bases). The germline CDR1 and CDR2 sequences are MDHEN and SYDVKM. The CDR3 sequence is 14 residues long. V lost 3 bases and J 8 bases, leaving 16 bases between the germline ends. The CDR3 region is CASSLYVGRRGYTF. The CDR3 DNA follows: TGTGCCAGCAGTTTGTACGTGGGGCGGAGGGGCTACACCTTC.

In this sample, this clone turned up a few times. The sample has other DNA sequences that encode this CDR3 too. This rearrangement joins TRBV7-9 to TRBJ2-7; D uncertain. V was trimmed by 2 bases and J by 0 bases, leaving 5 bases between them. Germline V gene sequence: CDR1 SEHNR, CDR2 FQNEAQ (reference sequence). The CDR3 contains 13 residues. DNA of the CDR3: TGTGCCAGCAGCTTACCCAGCTCCTACGAGCAGTACTTC. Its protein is CASSLPSSYEQYF.

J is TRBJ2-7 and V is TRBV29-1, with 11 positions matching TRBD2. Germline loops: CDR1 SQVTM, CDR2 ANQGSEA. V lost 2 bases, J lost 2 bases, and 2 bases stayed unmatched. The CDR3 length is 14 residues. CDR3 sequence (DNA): TGCAGCGTTGAAAGACTAGCGGGAACCTACGAGCAGTACTTC. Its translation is CSVERLAGTYEQYF.

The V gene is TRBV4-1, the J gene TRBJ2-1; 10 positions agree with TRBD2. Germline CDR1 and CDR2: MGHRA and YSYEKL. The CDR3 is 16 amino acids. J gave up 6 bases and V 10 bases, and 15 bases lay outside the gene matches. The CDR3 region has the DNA TGCGCCAACTTATGGAGCGGGAGGGCCTCGGGCAATGAGCAGTTCTTC. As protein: CANLWSGRASGNEQFF.

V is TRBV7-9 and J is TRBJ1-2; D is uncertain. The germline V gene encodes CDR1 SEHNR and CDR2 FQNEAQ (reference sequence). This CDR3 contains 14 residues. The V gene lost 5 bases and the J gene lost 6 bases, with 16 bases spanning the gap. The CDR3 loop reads CASSGQEFPNGYTF. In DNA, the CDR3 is TGTGCCAGCAGCGGCCAGGAGTTCCCCAATGGCTACACCTTC.

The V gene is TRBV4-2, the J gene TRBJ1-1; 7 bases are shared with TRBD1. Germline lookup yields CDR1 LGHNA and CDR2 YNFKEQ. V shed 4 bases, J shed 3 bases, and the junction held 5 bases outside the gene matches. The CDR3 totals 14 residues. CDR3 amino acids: CASSRTGGDTEAFF. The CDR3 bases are TGTGCCAGCAGCCGGACAGGTGGGGACACTGAAGCTTTCTTT.

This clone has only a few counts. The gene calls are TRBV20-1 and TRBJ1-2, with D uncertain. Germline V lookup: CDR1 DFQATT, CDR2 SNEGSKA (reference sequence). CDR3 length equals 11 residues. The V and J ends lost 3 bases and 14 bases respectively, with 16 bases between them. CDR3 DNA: TGCAGTGCTAGGGCCCCCCGTCGGGATACCTTC. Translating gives CSARAPRRDTF.

The CDR3 sequence: CATELTPSSTEAFF. The CDR3 DNA sequence: TGTGCCACGGAGTTGACTCCTAGTTCCACTGAAGCTTTCTTT. V is TRBV15 and J is TRBJ1-1, with D uncertain. Trimming removed 9 bases at V and 4 bases at J, with 18 bases between. The CDR3 consists of 14 residues. Looked up from germline, CDR1 is LNHNV and CDR2 is YYDKDF (reference sequence). Drawing the rest from reference TRBV15 and TRBJ1-1, the complete variable domain is DAMVIQNPRYQVTQFGKPVTLSCSQTLNHNVMYWYQQKSSQAPKLLFHYYDKDFNNEADTPDNFQSRRPNTSFCFLDIRSPGLGDTAMYLCATELTPSSTEAFFGQGTRLTVV.

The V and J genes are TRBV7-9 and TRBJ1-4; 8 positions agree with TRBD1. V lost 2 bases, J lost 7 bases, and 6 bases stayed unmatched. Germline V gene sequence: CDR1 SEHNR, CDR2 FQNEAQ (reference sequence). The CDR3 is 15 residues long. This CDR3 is CASSLTTGGIEKLFF. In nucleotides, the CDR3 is TGTGCCAGCAGCTTAACCACAGGGGGGATTGAAAAACTGTTTTTT.

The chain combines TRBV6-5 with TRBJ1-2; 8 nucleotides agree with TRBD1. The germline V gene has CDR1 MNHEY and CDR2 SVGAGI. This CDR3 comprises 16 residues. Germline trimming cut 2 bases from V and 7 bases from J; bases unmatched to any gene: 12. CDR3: CASSYPTGGVWCGYTF. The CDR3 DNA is TGTGCCAGCAGTTACCCCACAGGGGGAGTTTGGTGTGGCTACACCTTC.

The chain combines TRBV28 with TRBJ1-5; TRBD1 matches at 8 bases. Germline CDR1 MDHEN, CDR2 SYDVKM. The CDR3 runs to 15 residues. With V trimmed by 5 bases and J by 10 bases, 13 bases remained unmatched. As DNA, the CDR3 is TGTGCCAGCAGTGGCCCCCAGACAGGGGATATACCCCAGCATTTT. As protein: CASSGPQTGDIPQHF. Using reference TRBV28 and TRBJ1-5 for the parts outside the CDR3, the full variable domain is DVKVTQSSRYLVKRTGEKVFLECVQDMDHENMFWYRQDPGLGLRLIYFSYDVKMKEKGDIPEGYSVSREKKERFSLILESASTNQTSMYLCASSGPQTGDIPQHFGDGTRLSIL.

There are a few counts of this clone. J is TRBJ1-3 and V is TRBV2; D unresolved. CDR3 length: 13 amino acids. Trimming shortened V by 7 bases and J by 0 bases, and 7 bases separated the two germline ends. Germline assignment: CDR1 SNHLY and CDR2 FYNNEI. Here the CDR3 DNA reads TGTGCCAGCACGGGGTACTCTGGAAACACCATATATTTT. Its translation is CASTGYSGNTIYF.

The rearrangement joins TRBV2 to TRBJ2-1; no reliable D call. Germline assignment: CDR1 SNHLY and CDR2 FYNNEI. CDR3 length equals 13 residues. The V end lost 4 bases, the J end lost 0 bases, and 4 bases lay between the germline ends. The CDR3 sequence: CASSGLSYNEQFF. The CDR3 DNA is TGTGCCAGCAGTGGCCTCTCCTACAATGAGCAGTTCTTC.

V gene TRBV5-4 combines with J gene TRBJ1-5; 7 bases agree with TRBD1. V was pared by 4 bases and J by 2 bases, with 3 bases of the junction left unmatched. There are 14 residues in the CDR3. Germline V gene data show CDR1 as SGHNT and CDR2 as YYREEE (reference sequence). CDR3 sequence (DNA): TGTGCCAGCAGCAACGGACAGGGCAATCAGCCCCAGCATTTT. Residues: CASSNGQGNQPQHF.

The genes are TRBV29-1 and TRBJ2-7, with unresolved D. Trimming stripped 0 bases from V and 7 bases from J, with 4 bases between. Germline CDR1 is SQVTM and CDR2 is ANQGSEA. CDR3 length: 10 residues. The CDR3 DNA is TGCAGCGTTGAAGAGGGTGAGCAGTACTTC. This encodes CSVEEGEQYF.

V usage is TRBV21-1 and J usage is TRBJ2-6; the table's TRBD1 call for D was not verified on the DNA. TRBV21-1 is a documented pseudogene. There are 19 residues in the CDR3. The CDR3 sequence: CASSKLGTGDFSGANVLTF. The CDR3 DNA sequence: TGTGCCAGCAGCAAATTAGGGACAGGGGACTTCTCTGGGGCCAACGTCCTGACTTTC.

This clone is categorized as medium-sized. For the CDR3, the DNA is TGTGCCAGCAGTTTAGGCAACACTGAAGCTTTCTTT. It specifies CASSLGNTEAFF. This chain joins TRBV27 and TRBJ1-1; D gene ambiguous. The germline V gene has CDR1 MNHEY and CDR2 SMNVEV (reference sequence). There are 12 residues in the CDR3. The V end lost 2 bases, the J end lost 2 bases, and 3 bases lay between the germline ends.

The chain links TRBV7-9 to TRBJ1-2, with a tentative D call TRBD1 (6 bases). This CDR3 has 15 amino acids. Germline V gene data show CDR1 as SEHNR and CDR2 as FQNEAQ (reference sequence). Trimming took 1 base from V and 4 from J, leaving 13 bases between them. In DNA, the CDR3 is TGTGCCAGCAGCTTAGGGACAGACTCACTCTATGGCTACACCTTC. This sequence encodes CASSLGTDSLYGYTF.

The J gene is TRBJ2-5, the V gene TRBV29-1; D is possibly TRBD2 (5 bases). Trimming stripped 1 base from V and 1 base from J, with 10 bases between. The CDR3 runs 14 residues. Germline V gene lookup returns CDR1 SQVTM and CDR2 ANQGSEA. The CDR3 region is CSVEGSRGQETQYF. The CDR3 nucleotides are TGCAGCGTTGAAGGATCACGGGGCCAAGAGACCCAGTACTTC.

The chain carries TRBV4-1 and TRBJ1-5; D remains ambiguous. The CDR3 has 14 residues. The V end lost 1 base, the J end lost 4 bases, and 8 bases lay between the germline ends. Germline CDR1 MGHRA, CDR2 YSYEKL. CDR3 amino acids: CASSQGSANQPQHF. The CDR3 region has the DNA TGCGCCAGCAGCCAAGGGTCAGCTAATCAGCCCCAGCATTTT.